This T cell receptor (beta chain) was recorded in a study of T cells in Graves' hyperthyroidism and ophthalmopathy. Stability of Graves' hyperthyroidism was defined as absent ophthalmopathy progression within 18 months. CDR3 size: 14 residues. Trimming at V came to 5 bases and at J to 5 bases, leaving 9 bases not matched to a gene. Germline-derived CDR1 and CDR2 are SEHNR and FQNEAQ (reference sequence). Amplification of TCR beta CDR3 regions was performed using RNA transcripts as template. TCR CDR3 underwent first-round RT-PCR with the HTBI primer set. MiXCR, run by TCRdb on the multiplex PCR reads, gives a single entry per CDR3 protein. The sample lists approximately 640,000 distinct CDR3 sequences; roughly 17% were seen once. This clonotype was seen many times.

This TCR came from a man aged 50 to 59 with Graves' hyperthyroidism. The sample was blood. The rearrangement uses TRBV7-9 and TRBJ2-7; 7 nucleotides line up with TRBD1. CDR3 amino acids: CASSLRQGVDEQYF. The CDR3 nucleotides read TGTGCCAGCAGCCTCAGACAGGGTGTCGACGAGCAGTACTTC.